Below, one TCR beta chain is given with its context. The antigen is not known. These data come from a study of beta chain features in type 1 diabetes. At the level of the study: Examination covered under 110 million sorted cells spanning all samples. General observations from the study: Researchers report that Type 1 diabetes patients had moderately but significantly shorter TCRB CDR3s across all four CD4+ subsets.

The isolated RNA, all of it, was reverse transcribed, so expressed TCRB transcripts were what got sequenced. The assay was immunoSEQ multiplex PCR, and TCRdb's table has in-frame clones only and misses some. The top ten hold roughly 1.5% of the sample, which has about 52,000 clones, less than 55% seen once. The CDR3 consists of 13 residues. Germline V gene lookup returns CDR1 SGHRS and CDR2 YFSETQ. Trimming took 5 bases from V and 7 from J, leaving 12 bases between them. Specimen: Tregs from blood. The rearrangement links TRBV5-1 to TRBJ2-2; possibly TRBD2 for D (5 bases). The sequence was collected from a young man with type 1 diabetes. The CDR3 spells CASSSREGGELFF. The CDR3 DNA reads TGCGCCAGCAGTTCCCGCGAGGGCGGGGAGCTGTTTTTT.